One sample yielded the 23 T cell receptor beta chains listed below, sequenced in a study of T-cell reconstitution after alpha-beta-depleted transplantation in children. Preparation of the TCRbeta library involved a method that used unique molecular identifiers. TCRdb recomputed calls from the PCR reads with MiXCR, one row per CDR3 protein. The profile covers about 200,000 distinct CDR3 sequences, with 6.3% appearing a single time and approximately 4.1% taken by the ten largest. Material: PBMCs, obtained before TCRalphabeta/CD19-depleted stem cell transplant. These receptors were taken from a girl under three years old with combined immunodeficiency, due to receive a stem cell transplant.

The genes are TRBV11-2 and TRBJ1-2; 10 nucleotides line up with TRBD1. V trimming: 4 bases; J trimming: 3 bases; junction bases outside the gene matches: 20. Germline CDR1 SGHAT, CDR2 FQNNGV. The CDR3 totals 20 residues. The CDR3 reads CASSSRTPGTGESGDYGYTF. The DNA for the CDR3 is TGTGCCAGCAGCTCACGGACACCTGGGACAGGGGAGTCCGGGGACTATGGCTACACCTTC.

In its sample, this clonotype was seen many times. V and J are TRBV24-1 and TRBJ2-1; D call uncertain. CDR3 length equals 15 residues. The ends were cut back, 2 bases at V and 1 base at J, with 8 bases in the middle. The V gene's germline CDR1 is KGHDR and CDR2 SFDVKD. The CDR3 reads CATSDWSHSYNEQFF. CDR3 nucleotides: TGTGCCACCAGTGATTGGTCACATTCCTACAATGAGCAGTTCTTC.

This clonotype appeared many times. The chain employs TRBV24-1 and TRBJ2-1; D tentatively reads TRBD1 or TRBD2 (5 bases each). CDR3 length: 15 residues. The V end lost 1 base, the J end lost 12 bases, and 18 bases lay between the germline ends. Per the germline V gene, CDR1 is KGHDR and CDR2 is SFDVKD. The CDR3 DNA follows: TGTGCCACCAGTGATTTCAAGAGACCAGTTGGGGGGCAGTTCTTC. Amino acid sequence: CATSDFKRPVGGQFF.

This clonotype was seen repeatedly, ten times or more. This sequence joins TRBV9 and TRBJ2-7; 9 bases agree with TRBD1. The germline CDR1 and CDR2 sequences are SGDLS and YYNGEE. V shed 2 bases, J shed 1 base, and the junction held 4 bases outside the gene matches. This CDR3 has 15 amino acids. The CDR3 DNA sequence: TGTGCCAGCAGCGTCGGCGGGACAGGGTCCTACGAGCAGTACTTC. As protein: CASSVGGTGSYEQYF.

The chain uses TRBV9 and TRBJ2-6; D gene ambiguous. V lost 10 bases and J lost 0, with 11 bases in between. This CDR3 comprises 14 residues. Germline CDR1 is SGDLS and CDR2 is YYNGEE. CDR3 amino acids: CASSPGSGANVLTF. Written as DNA, the CDR3 is TGTGCCTCCTCGCCGGGCTCTGGGGCCAACGTCCTGACTTTC.

This clonotype was counted many times. The chain is built from TRBV6-5 and TRBJ2-4; D uncertain. Trimming left V 0 bases short and J 7 bases short, with 22 bases between. The CDR3 is made up of 18 amino acids. Looked up from germline, CDR1 is MNHEY and CDR2 is SVGAGI. The CDR3 DNA reads as TGTGCCAGCAGTTACTCGACCCCCCGCGAAGCGCTGGGGAACATTCAGTACTTC. Protein sequence: CASSYSTPREALGNIQYF.

There are many counts of this clonotype. The chain couples TRBV9 to TRBJ2-1; 7 bases align to TRBD1. Germline V lookup: CDR1 SGDLS, CDR2 YYNGEE. The J segment lost 0 bases and the V segment lost 4 bases, leaving 10 bases of the junction unmatched. CDR3 length equals 17 residues. In DNA, the CDR3 is TGTGCCAGCAGCACAAATACCCAGGGGGTCTCCTACAATGAGCAGTTCTTC. Its translation is CASSTNTQGVSYNEQFF.

This clonotype was counted at least ten times. The CDR3 DNA is TGTGCCAGCACCCGAGGGGGGGCTGAAGCTTTCTTT. The encoded protein is CASTRGGAEAFF. The genes are TRBV12-3 or TRBV12-4 and TRBJ1-1, with a tentative D call TRBD1 (6 bases). The CDR3 loop spans 12 amino acids. Deletions cut 7 bases from V and 6 bases from J, with 12 bases between.

This clonotype was seen many times. This chain connects TRBV7-9 to TRBJ2-2; D uncertain. The germline V gene encodes CDR1 SEHNR and CDR2 FQNEAQ (reference sequence). This CDR3 has 12 residues. Trimming cost V 6 bases and J 8 bases, with 10 bases left between them. As DNA, the CDR3 is TGTGCCAGCAGACTTCTAACAGGGGAGCTGTTTTTT. This codes for CASRLLTGELFF. Using reference TRBV7-9 and TRBJ2-2 for the parts outside the CDR3, the full variable domain is DTGVSQNPRHKITKRGQNVTFRCDPISEHNRLYWYRQTLGQGPEFLTYFQNEAQLEKSRLLSDRFSAERPKGSFSTLEIQRTEQGDSAMYLCASRLLTGELFFGEGSRLTVL.

In its sample, this clonotype was seen many times. The chain has TRBV7-3 and TRBJ2-5; 8 bases line up with TRBD2. Germline V gene sequence: CDR1 SGHTA, CDR2 FQGTGA. V lost 0 bases and J lost 5; bases outside the gene matches: 5. The CDR3 consists of 15 residues. The CDR3 here is CASSLTSGSRETQYF. DNA for the CDR3: TGTGCCAGCAGCTTAACGAGCGGGAGCAGGGAGACCCAGTACTTC.

This clonotype was detected a few times. The J gene is TRBJ2-2, the V gene TRBV30, with D possibly matching TRBD2 (6 bases). The CDR3 consists of 14 residues. V shed 4 bases and J shed 1 base, with 10 bases lying between them. Germline values: CDR1 GTSNPN, CDR2 SVGIG (reference sequence). CDR3: CAWMGGENTGELFF. The DNA of the CDR3 is TGTGCCTGGATGGGCGGGGAGAACACCGGGGAGCTGTTTTTT.

Regarding this clonotype: A much larger clone is a single base away; this may be a read error. V and J are TRBV24-1 and TRBJ2-1, with 7 bases lining up with TRBD1. The CDR3 runs to 19 residues. The germline V gene encodes CDR1 KGHDR and CDR2 SFDVKD. The CDR3 region is CATSDLRTGPKSSYNQQFF. The DNA for the CDR3 is TGTGCCACCAGTGATTTGCGGACAGGACCAAAGAGCTCCTACAATCAGCAGTTCTTC.

This clonotype was seen many times. This chain links TRBV15 with TRBJ2-2, with D possibly TRBD2 on 6 matching bases. Germline V CDR1 and CDR2: LNHNV, YYDKDF (reference sequence). V lost 3 bases and J 2 bases, leaving 13 bases between the germline ends. The CDR3 sequence is 16 residues long. CDR3: CATSRGSGPNTGELFF. DNA of the CDR3: TGTGCCACCAGCAGGGGGAGCGGGCCAAACACCGGGGAGCTGTTTTTT.

This clonotype was picked up many times. The chain carries TRBV28 and TRBJ2-7; D possibly corresponds to TRBD1 (5 bases). The germline V and J ends were trimmed by 3 bases and 3 bases, with 12 bases remaining between them. Germline assignment: CDR1 MDHEN and CDR2 SYDVKM. The CDR3 totals 14 residues. CDR3 sequence reads: CASSFWGRHYEQYF. Written as DNA, the CDR3 is TGTGCCAGCAGTTTTTGGGGCAGGCACTACGAGCAGTACTTC.

This clonotype has a count of ten or more. The genes are TRBV4-1 and TRBJ2-3, with 8 nucleotides matching TRBD2. After removal of 0 bases from V and 4 bases from J, the junction contained 9 bases not matched to a gene. This CDR3 is built from 17 residues. Per germline, CDR1 MGHRA and CDR2 YSYEKL. The CDR3 protein is CASSQEQGLESSDTQYF. The CDR3 nucleotides are TGCGCCAGCAGCCAAGAACAGGGACTAGAGTCCTCAGATACGCAGTATTTT.

This clonotype has ten or more counts. V usage is TRBV5-1 and J usage is TRBJ2-1, with D possibly being TRBD2 (6 bases). CDR1 and CDR2 from the germline V gene are SGHRS and YFSETQ. Trimming stripped 0 bases from V and 8 bases from J, with 9 bases between. The CDR3 totals 13 residues. DNA of the CDR3: TGCGCCAGCAGCTTGGGCGGGGTCGATGAGCAGTTCTTC. The encoded protein is CASSLGGVDEQFF.

This chain connects TRBV7-6 to TRBJ2-6; TRBD1 aligns across 9 bases. Germline V gives CDR1 SGHVS, CDR2 FNYEAQ. The CDR3 is 17 amino acids. V gave up 5 bases and J gave up 2 bases; unmatched junction bases: 7. The CDR3 nucleotides read TGTGCCAGCAGCCCATGGGGACAGGGTACTGGGGCCAACGTCCTGACTTTC. It yields the protein CASSPWGQGTGANVLTF.

There are many counts of this clonotype. The chain's CDR3 is CAWSVDTEETQYF. For the CDR3, the DNA is TGTGCCTGGAGTGTAGACACTGAAGAGACCCAGTACTTC. This rearrangement joins TRBV30 to TRBJ2-5; D uncertain. V was trimmed by 0 bases and J by 3 bases, leaving 8 bases between them. Germline values: CDR1 GTSNPN, CDR2 SVGIG (reference sequence). The CDR3 covers 13 residues.

This clonotype was seen ten or more times. The chain carries TRBV7-6 and TRBJ2-1; 11 bases agree with TRBD1. CDR3 size: 15 residues. The V segment lost 2 bases and the J segment 6 bases; nucleotides outside the gene matches: 3. The germline V gene has CDR1 SGHVS and CDR2 FNYEAQ. The CDR3 DNA sequence: TGTGCCAGCAGCTTATGGACAGGGGGCACCAATGAGCAGTTCTTC. The encoded protein is CASSLWTGGTNEQFF.

This clonotype has at least ten counts. The chain links TRBV4-1 to TRBJ1-2, with unresolved D. V was cut by 4 bases and J by 3 bases, with 18 bases left in between. The CDR3 totals 16 residues. Germline lookup yields CDR1 MGHRA and CDR2 YSYEKL. The chain's CDR3 is CASSLTSVVGDYGYTF. The CDR3 DNA follows: TGCGCCAGCAGCCTAACCTCGGTCGTTGGGGACTATGGCTACACCTTC.

At least ten counts were recorded for this clonotype. The gene calls are TRBV12-3 or TRBV12-4 and TRBJ2-1; weak D call: TRBD2 (5 bases). Trimming took 7 bases from V and 5 from J, leaving 12 bases between them. CDR3 length: 13 amino acids. In DNA form, the CDR3 reads TGTGCCAGCACCCAAAGCGGTGACAATGAGCAGTTCTTC. The encoded protein is CASTQSGDNEQFF.

This clonotype has at least ten counts. This chain connects TRBV29-1 to TRBJ2-7, with D perhaps matching TRBD2 (6 bases). V gave up 0 bases and J gave up 4 bases, with 10 bases separating them. CDR3 length: 13 amino acids. Germline V CDR1 and CDR2: SQVTM, ANQGSEA. The CDR3 here is CSVEEGAGYEQYF. The DNA of the CDR3 is TGCAGCGTTGAAGAAGGAGCGGGTTACGAGCAGTACTTC.

This clonotype was seen ten or more times. This rearrangement joins TRBV29-1 to TRBJ1-2, with D maybe TRBD1 (5 bases). Germline V CDR1 and CDR2: SQVTM, ANQGSEA. V lost 2 bases, J lost 5 bases, and 6 bases lay in between. This CDR3 region has 11 residues. In nucleotides, the CDR3 is TGCAGCGTTGAACGGGGGTATGGCTACACCTTC. This translates into CSVERGYGYTF.